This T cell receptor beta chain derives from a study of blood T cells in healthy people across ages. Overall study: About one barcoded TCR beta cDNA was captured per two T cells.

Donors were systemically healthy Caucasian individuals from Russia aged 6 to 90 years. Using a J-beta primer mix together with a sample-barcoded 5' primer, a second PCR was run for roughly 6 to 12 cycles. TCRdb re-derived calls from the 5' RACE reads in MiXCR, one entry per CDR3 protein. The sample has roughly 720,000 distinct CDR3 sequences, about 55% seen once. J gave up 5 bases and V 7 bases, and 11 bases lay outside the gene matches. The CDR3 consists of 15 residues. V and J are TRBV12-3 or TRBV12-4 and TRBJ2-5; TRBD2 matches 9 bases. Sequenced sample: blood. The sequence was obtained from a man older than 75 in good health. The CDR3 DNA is TGTGCCAGCACCGAAGGGAGCGGGGGGACTGAGACCCAGTACTTC. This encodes CASTEGSGGTETQYF.